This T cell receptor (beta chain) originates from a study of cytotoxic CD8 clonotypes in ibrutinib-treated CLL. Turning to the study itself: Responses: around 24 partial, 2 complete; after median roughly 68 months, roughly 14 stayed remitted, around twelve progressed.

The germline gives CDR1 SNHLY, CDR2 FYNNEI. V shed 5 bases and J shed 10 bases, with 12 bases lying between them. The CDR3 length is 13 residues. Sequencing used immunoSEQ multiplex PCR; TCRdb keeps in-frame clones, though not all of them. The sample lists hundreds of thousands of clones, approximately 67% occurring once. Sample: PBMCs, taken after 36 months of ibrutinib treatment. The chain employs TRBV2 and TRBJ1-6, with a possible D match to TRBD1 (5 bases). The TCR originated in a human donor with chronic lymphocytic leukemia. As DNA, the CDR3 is TGTGCCAGCAGTTTTGGGGCTTTCTCACCCCTCCACTTT. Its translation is CASSFGAFSPLHF.